Reported below is one T cell receptor (beta chain). Its antigen remains undetermined. Per-base quality was not reported, and no clone a single base away is much larger than it. TCR beta libraries were generated from genomic DNA with the immunoSEQ kit, following the manufacturer's recommendations. Library preparation used a first multiplex PCR with proprietary primers, then a second PCR adding unique barcodes, with bead cleanups after each round. Each sample batch included a kit-provided positive control reaction and a negative control reaction. The final libraries were assessed on an Agilent 4200 TapeStation D1000 ScreenTape, pooled by volume, and quantified by qPCR. Sequencing ran on an Illumina NextSeq500 with a MidOutput 150-cycle cartridge, using 156 Read1 and 15 Index1 cycles with kit custom primers. The pooled library was loaded at 0.9 to 1 pM with a 20% PhiX control spike-in. On the study's bioinformatics: The vendor-processed data were analyzed in R, and a clonotype was defined as all T cells that share the same CDR3 nucleotide sequence. In the clone abundance analyses, frequencies were normalized to the 10,000 most abundant clones in each sample. Before analysis, public T cell clones were removed, and these numbered fewer than six per sample on average. Tumor-enriched clonotypes and baseline blood-enriched clonotypes were defined as those with an abundance difference of at least 32-fold between compartments. Clonotypes expanded or contracted between blood time points were identified with a beta-binomial differential abundance model. Similarity between tumor and blood repertoires was quantified using the Baroni-Urbani and Buser coefficient, and groups were compared with two-tailed Wilcoxon tests in R. TCRdb stores this immuneACCESS table with in-frame sequences only. Part of the clones is absent; in the studies checked, under half of the shortfall reflects unresolved V genes, and no reason is known for the rest. V, J and clone size are taken as reported in that table, and D and trimming were inferred from the DNA itself. Here the sample has 25,000 to 40,000 clones; 81% occur a single time. The ten top clones hold approximately 33% of the sample.

The sample belongs to a study of radiation and T cells in renal cell carcinoma (dated by TCRdb to the early 2020s). Concerning the study at large: TCR beta sequencing covered over 50 samples in total, comprising approximately 25 tumors and approximately 27 peripheral blood samples. A total of 3.5 million to 4.5 million unique CDR3 nucleotide sequences, encoding 2.8 million or so unique CDR3 amino acid sequences, were found across all 50 or so samples. The final blood draw was performed at 4 weeks after radiation, at the same time as nephrectomy.

The sample's time point label is to be understood as: blood 4 weeks post-SBRT, at nephrectomy. The sample's treatment or condition label, in plain terms: 15 Gy SBRT to primary tumor, nephrectomy 4 weeks later. The samples were drawn from a clinical trial, where primary renal cell carcinomas were treated with 15 Gy of stereotactic body radiation therapy and then removed by nephrectomy 4 weeks afterward. To follow tumor-enriched clonotypes, peripheral blood was collected serially from radiation-treated patients at baseline and again at 2 weeks and 4 weeks after SBRT. Every patient had renal cell carcinoma of clear cell pathology. The QIAamp DNA Blood Mini Kit (Qiagen) was used to prepare genomic DNA for TCR sequencing. Samples were included in the analyses only if all quality control checks were passed. Here V drops 4 bases and J drops 4 bases, and the junction holds 7 bases not matched to any gene. CDR1 and CDR2 were assigned from the germline V gene (reference sequence) as SGHKS and YYEKEE. From the cysteine through the phenylalanine, the CDR3 covers 15 amino acids. The kept DNA is CDR3 alone, 45 bases in frame from the first base.

Points the paper makes about the study in general: Because the trial had a single-armed design, the trial could not examine how radiation dose or scheduling affected the TCR repertoire. Because pretreatment tumor biopsies were not available, the baseline intratumoral presence of clonotypes could not be determined. Top tumor clonotypes rose in blood from baseline to 2 weeks post-radiation, then contracted by 4 weeks, suggesting transient expansion of tumor-resident clones. Dynamics of the blood repertoire were not tracked past 4 weeks after treatment.

The sequence was obtained from a man between 60 and 70 years old with renal cell carcinoma. The sample consisted of blood, taken from a patient whose treatment included radiotherapy and nephrectomy. The rearranged segments are TRBV5-5 and TRBJ2-3; TRBD2 lines up with 9 middle nucleotides. The sequence in DNA is TGTGCCAGCAGCCCCTTAGCGGGAGTCGCAGATACGCAGTATTTT. Its amino acids are CASSPLAGVADTQYF.